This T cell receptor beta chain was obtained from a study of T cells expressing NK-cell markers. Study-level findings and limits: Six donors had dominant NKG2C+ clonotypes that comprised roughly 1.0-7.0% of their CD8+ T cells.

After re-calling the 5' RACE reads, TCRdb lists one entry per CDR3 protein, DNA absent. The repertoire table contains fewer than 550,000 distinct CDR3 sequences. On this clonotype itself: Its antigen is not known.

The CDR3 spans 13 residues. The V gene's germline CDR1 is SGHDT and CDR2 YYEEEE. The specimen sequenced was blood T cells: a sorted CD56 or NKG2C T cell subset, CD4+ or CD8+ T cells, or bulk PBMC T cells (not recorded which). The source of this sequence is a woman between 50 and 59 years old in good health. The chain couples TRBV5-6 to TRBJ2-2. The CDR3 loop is CASSRQVAGELFF.